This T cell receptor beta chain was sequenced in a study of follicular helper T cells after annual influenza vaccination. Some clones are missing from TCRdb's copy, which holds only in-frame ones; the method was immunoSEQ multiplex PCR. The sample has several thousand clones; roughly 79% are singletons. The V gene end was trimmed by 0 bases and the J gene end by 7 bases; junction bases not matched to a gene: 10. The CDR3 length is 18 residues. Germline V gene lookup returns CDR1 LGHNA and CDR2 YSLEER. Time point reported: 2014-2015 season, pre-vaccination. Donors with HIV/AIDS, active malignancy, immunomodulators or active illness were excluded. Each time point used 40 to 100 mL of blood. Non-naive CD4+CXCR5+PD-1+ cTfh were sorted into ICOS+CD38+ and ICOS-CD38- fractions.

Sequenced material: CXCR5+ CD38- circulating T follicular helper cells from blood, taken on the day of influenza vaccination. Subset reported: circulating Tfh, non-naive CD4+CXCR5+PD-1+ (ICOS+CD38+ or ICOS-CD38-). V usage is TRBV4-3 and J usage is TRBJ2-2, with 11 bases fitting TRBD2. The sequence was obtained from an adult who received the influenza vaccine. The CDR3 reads CASSQDWGLAVGDGELFF. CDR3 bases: TGCGCCAGCAGCCAAGATTGGGGACTAGCGGTGGGAGACGGGGAGCTGTTTTTT.